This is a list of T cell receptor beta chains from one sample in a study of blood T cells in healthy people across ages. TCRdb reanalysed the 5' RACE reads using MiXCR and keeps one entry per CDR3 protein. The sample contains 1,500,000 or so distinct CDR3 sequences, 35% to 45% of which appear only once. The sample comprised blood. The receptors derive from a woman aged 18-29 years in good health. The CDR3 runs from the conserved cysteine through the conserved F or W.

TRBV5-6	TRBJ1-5	CASSLAAVDSNQPQHF
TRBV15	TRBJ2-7	CATSRERGTYEQYF
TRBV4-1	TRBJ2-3	CASSPPGVGTDTQYF
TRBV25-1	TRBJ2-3	CASGLPRDSTDTQYF
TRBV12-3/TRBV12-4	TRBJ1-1	CASRKAGRAFF
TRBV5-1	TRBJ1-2	CASSFSPMGYGYTF
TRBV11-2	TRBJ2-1	CASSLWRALYNEQFF
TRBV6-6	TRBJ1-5	CASRGHARNQPQHF
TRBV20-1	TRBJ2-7	CSSGEDVYEQYF
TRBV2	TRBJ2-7	CATTAGSSYEQYF
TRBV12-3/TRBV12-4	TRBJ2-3	CASSLGGQGITDTQYF
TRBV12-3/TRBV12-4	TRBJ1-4	CASGDRGATNEKLFF
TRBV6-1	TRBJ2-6	CASKTTGANVLTF
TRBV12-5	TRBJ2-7	CASGLVSGSSYEQYF
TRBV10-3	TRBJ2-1	CAISGFHRDNSYNEQFF
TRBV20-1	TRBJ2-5	CSASDLGGGQETQYF
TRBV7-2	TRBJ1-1	CASSFRDRGTEAFF
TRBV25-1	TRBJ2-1	CASSDLGWHEQFF
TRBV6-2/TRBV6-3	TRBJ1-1	CASIRSLTVRGTEAFF
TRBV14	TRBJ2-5	CASSQDRTAKFSNEQYF
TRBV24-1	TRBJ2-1	CATSDLGPPNEQFF
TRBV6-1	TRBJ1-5	CASSEWGAVQPQHF
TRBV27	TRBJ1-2	CASSSREEIPYGYTF
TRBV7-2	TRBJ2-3	CASSYGSGGADTQYF
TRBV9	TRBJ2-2	CASSRELYTGELFF
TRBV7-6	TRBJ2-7	CASSPDWGGYEQYF
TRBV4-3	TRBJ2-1	CASSQERAGPGQFF
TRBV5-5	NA	CASSLTPGQGAYEQYF
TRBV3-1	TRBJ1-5	CASSQDRTGGQPQHF
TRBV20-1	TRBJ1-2	CSAIGGQTFYGYTF
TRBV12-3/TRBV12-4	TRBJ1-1	CASSHRVTEAFF
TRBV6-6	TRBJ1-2	CASSYSPDYGYTF
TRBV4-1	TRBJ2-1	CASSQNRDHVNEQFF
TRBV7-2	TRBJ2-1	CASSLIPRQANEQFF
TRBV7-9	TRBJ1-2	CASSLDEGYVGYTF
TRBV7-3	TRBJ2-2	CASSLNLRGAGELFF
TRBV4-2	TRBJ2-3	CASSQGGKGTGLYF
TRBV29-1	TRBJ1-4	CSVEEVPWEKLFF
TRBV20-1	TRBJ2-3	CSARTREGLSDTQYF
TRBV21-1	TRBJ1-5	CASRNSNQPQHF
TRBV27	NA	CASSFGDRRALETQYF
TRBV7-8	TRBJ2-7	CASSSNTGQGYEQYF
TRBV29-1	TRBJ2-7	CSVASIGDHEQYF
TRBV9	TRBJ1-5	CASSVGTGGLGQPQHF
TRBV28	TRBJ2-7	CASSLVGIEQYF
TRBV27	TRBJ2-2	CASTYNGDRTGELFF
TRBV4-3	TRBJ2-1	CASSQEIAGTNYNEQFF
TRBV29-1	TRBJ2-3	CSVDKGPDTQYF
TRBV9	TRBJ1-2	CASSVGQGIAGYTF
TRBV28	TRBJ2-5	CASSVRGVQETQYF
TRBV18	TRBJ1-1	CASSRQVPGGTEAFF
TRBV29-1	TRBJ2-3	CSVASGLSTDTQYF
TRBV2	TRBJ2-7	CAGGSGAYEQYF
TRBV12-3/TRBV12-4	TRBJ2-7	CASSWASGSYEQYF
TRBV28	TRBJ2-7	CASSPGGGVGEQYF
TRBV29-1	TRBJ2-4	CSVSTELIAKNIQYF
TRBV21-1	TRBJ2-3	CASSKRAVGDTQYF
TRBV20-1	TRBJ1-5	CSASPRVGQPQHF
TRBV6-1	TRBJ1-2	CASSDGTRYGYTF